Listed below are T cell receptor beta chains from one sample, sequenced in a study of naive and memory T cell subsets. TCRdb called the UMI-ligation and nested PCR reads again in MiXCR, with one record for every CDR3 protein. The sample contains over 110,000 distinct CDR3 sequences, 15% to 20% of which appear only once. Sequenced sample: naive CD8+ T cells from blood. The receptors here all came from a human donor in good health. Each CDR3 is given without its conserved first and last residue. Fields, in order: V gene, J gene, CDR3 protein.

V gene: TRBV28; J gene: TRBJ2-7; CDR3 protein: ASIEGDRGPYEQY
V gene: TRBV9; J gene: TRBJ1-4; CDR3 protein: ASSPSVTGALF
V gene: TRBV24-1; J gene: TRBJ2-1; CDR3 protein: ATSRGQYEQF
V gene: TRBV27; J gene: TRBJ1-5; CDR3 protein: ASSLVGADQPQH
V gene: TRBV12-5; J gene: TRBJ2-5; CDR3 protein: ASGPPRAVGYQETQY
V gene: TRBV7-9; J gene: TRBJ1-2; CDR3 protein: ASSRPGAGGGVSYGYT
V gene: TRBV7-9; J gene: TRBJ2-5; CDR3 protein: ASSLAQATQETQY
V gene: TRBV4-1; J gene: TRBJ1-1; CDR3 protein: ASSQEFREGTEAF
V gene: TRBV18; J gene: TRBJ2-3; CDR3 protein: ASSPERGTDTQY
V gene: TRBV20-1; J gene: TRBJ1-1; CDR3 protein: SADGRMNTEAF
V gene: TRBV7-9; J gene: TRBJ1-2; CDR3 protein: ASSPGGVIGYT